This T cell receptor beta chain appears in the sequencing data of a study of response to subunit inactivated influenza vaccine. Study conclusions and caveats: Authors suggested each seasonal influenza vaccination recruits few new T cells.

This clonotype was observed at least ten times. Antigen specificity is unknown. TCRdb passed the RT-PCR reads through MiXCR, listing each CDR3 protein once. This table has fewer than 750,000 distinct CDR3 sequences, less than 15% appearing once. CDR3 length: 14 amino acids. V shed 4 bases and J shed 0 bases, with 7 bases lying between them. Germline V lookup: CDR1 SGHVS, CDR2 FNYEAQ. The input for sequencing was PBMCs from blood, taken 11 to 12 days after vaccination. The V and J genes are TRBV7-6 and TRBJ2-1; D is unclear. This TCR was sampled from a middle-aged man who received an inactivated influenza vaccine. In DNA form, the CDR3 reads TGTGCCAGCAGCTCCTTAAACTCCTACAATGAGCAGTTCTTC. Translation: CASSSLNSYNEQFF.